This T cell receptor (beta chain) was profiled in a study of T-cell reconstitution after alpha-beta-depleted transplantation in children. Findings of the study overall: When one year had passed after transplant, most T-cell counts and diversity came from newly produced T cells. Surviving recipient T cells and thymic progenitors produced the high day-60 TCRbeta diversity seen in some patients.

A library of TCRbeta sequences, prepared with unique molecular identifiers, was generated. One entry per CDR3 protein results from TCRdb running MiXCR on the PCR reads. The sample has approximately 190,000 distinct CDR3 sequences; approximately 8.4% are singletons. Note on this clonotype: Its target is unknown.

This sequence originates from a male patient under 10 years old who had a stem cell transplant for acute myeloid leukemia, so the T cells may come from the graft donor. The sequencing here drew on PBMCs, mostly from graft donor cells, taken 360 days after TCRalphabeta/CD19-depleted stem cell transplant.

Written as DNA, the CDR3 is TGTGCCAGCAGCTTACACTTTTCGCGGGGTCAAAATGAGCAGTTCTTC. Its protein is CASSLHFSRGQNEQFF. The chain recombines TRBV7-3 with TRBJ2-1, with TRBD2 as a possible D gene (6 bases). This CDR3 region has 16 residues. The germline V and J ends were trimmed by 2 bases and 7 bases, with 18 bases remaining between them. In germline, CDR1 is SGHTA, CDR2 FQGTGA.